This record covers a single T cell receptor (beta chain). The entry originates in a study of blood T cell repertoires in COVID-19. Study overall: The origin of the acute and convalescent COVID-19 samples was the United States, Italy and Spain.

In the original processing: Nucleated cell number was recorded as an estimate derived from reference gene primer amplification. The repertoire was sequenced with immunoSEQ multiplex PCR; TCRdb's copy has only in-frame clones and lacks some. V, J and clone size reflect that table, while D and trimming were determined from the DNA. The repertoire holds some 300,000 clones, with around 90% as singletons. There are 15 residues in the CDR3. Between the trimmed V and J ends, which lost 5 bases and 6 bases, there was a span of 19 bases. CDR1 is WNHNN, CDR2 SYGVQD, per germline (reference sequence). Participants' reported clinical history set cohort assignment.

This receptor was identified in a woman between 18 and 30 years old with acute COVID-19. The chain is built from TRBV10-1 and TRBJ1-1; D may be TRBD1 (6 bases). Sequences were obtained from PBMCs or T cells enriched from blood (not recorded which). The CDR3 DNA follows: TGCGCCAGCAGTTTACAGGGTATAGAAGGAGCTGAAGCTTTCTTT. Translation: CASSLQGIEGAEAFF.